This TCR beta chain emerged from a study of T cell responses to AZD1222 COVID-19 vaccine. On this clone itself: The antigen is not known.

The CDR3 covers 16 residues. Trimming removed 0 bases at V and 0 bases at J, with 9 bases between. The V gene's germline CDR1 is MNHEY and CDR2 SVGAGI. General study points: Repertoire sampling happened only post peak T cell response. Donors skewed white British and female; clonal diversity was possibly underestimated.

The assay was immunoSEQ multiplex PCR, and TCRdb's table has in-frame clones only and misses some. Of fewer than 150,000 clones detected, approximately 89% appear once; the ten largest clones hold under 6.5%. The V call is TRBV6-5, the J call TRBJ1-3; D unclear. The specimen comprised peripheral blood, sampled on day 0 of AZD1222 vaccination. The sequence was obtained from an adult in good health. The CDR3 DNA reads TGTGCCAGCAGTTACTCACTAGCGCACTCTGGAAACACCATATATTTT. This encodes CASSYSLAHSGNTIYF.